This T cell receptor (beta chain) was obtained from a study of identifying expanded T cells in peripheral blood. As regards this clone: Its antigen is unknown.

The study, taken as a whole, reports: Differentially abundant clones: roughly 1.2 between replicates, roughly 16 at around 14 days, around 20 at four. Variance in clone template counts between roughly two-week samples significantly increased with total template count across all healthy donors.

Here immunoSEQ multiplex PCR was the method, and the copy in TCRdb shows in-frame clones only, minus some. In the table there are around 99,000 clones, 88% of which are singletons. Collection occurred without any documented infections or immune events in donors. V was clipped by 0 bases and J by 3 bases; unmatched bases: 9. Germline V gene lookup returns CDR1 MRHNA and CDR2 SNTAGT. The CDR3 runs to 20 residues. The chain uses TRBV6-4 and TRBJ2-1, with TRBD2 matching 15 bases. The TCR comes from a person aged 18 to 69 in good health. Sequencing was done on a sample of blood. The CDR3 sequence is CASSDSEGLAGGPYYNEQFF. In DNA form, the CDR3 reads TGTGCCAGCAGTGACTCCGAGGGACTAGCGGGAGGACCCTACTACAATGAGCAGTTCTTC.